The 21 T cell receptor beta chains presented below share a single source sample, sequenced in a study of a mutant IDH1 vaccine in newly diagnosed glioma. Indicated time point: baseline, week 1 (first vaccination visit). Treatment reported: pre-vaccination baseline after standard-of-care therapy. Libraries were prepared by immunoSEQ multiplex PCR; TCRdb keeps only in-frame clonotypes and omits some of them. This table has 35,000 to 40,000 clones, 75% to 85% appearing once. The starting material was PBMCs, obtained from a glioma patient treated with radiotherapy, temozolomide or both. The receptors shown here come from a man aged 35-49 years with glioma. Some clones in this sample may be carry-over from other donors' samples.

The rearrangement joins TRBV30 to TRBJ2-6; 8 nucleotides line up with TRBD1. The germline V gene encodes CDR1 GTSNPN and CDR2 SVGIG (reference sequence). Trimming cost V 5 bases and J 2 bases; bases outside gene matches: 2. The CDR3 is made up of 14 amino acids. This CDR3 reads CAWQTGAGANVLTF. Written as DNA, the CDR3 is TGTGCCTGGCAGACAGGGGCTGGGGCCAACGTCCTGACTTTC.

The gene calls are TRBV7-6 and TRBJ1-2, with D unresolved. Germline CDR1 SGHVS, CDR2 FNYEAQ. CDR3 length: 14 amino acids. V was cut by 4 bases and J by 0 bases, with 9 bases left in between. The CDR3 DNA is TGTGCCAGCAGCTCCCTCCGGCCTAACTATGGCTACACCTTC. Protein product: CASSSLRPNYGYTF.

V gene TRBV6-1 combines with J gene TRBJ1-2, with D tentatively TRBD1 (5 bases). This CDR3 is 12 amino acids long. Germline CDR1 MNHNS, CDR2 SASEGT. Trimming took 3 bases from V and 8 from J, leaving 10 bases between them. For the CDR3, the DNA is TGTGCCAGCAGTGAGAGACAGAGAGGCTACACCTTC. Amino acids: CASSERQRGYTF.

The chain is built from TRBV6-5 and TRBJ1-1; no clear D. This CDR3 is built from 12 residues. Germline-derived CDR1 and CDR2 are MNHEY and SVGAGI. Trimming cost V 5 bases and J 0 bases, with 4 bases left between them. Here the CDR3 DNA reads TGTGCCAGCAGTCGGATGAACACTGAAGCTTTCTTT. It codes for CASSRMNTEAFF.

The rearrangement uses TRBV10-2 and TRBJ2-6; D is possibly TRBD1 (6 bases). Germline CDR1 reads WSHSY; CDR2 reads SAAADI. This CDR3 spans 14 amino acids. V was trimmed by 8 bases and J by 4 bases, leaving 12 bases between them. CDR3 region: CASARQAGANVLTF. CDR3 coding DNA: TGCGCCAGCGCCCGACAGGCGGGGGCCAACGTCCTGACTTTC.

The chain carries TRBV5-1 and TRBJ2-1, with D perhaps matching TRBD1 (6 bases). From germline, CDR1 is SGHRS and CDR2 YFSETQ. Trimming pared 4 bases from V and 7 bases from J, leaving 21 bases between. The CDR3 contains 16 residues. The CDR3 here is CASSPRWGTIQNEQFF. In DNA form, the CDR3 reads TGCGCCAGCAGCCCCCGGTGGGGGACAATACAAAATGAGCAGTTCTTC.

This clone has a handful of counts. V and J are TRBV2 and TRBJ2-7; TRBD1 agrees at 7 bases. Looked up from germline, CDR1 is SNHLY and CDR2 is FYNNEI. Trimming took 4 bases from V and 3 from J; bases not matched to a gene: 6. CDR3 length: 14 amino acids. The CDR3 reads CASSASGTVYEQYF. CDR3 DNA: TGTGCCAGCAGTGCATCCGGGACAGTCTACGAGCAGTACTTC.

This clone came up once. CDR3 sequence: CASSVTGGPGDYGYTF. DNA of the CDR3: TGTGCCAGCAGCGTAACAGGGGGGCCGGGGGACTATGGCTACACCTTC. The rearrangement joins TRBV9 to TRBJ1-2, with 8 bases lining up with TRBD1. The CDR3 spans 16 residues. Trimming took 1 base from V and 3 from J; bases not matched to a gene: 8. Germline CDR1 SGDLS, CDR2 YYNGEE. Together with reference TRBV9 and TRBJ1-2, the CDR3 gives the full variable domain: DSGVTQTPKHLITATGQRVTLRCSPRSGDLSVYWYQQSLDQGLQFLIQYYNGEERAKGNILERFSAQQFPDLHSELNLSSLELGDSALYFCASSVTGGPGDYGYTFGSGTRLTVV.

The chain has TRBV7-6 and TRBJ1-1, with a weak D call TRBD1 (5 bases). This CDR3 is 16 amino acids long. Between the trimmed V and J ends, which lost 5 bases and 5 bases, there was a span of 21 bases. Germline V gene sequence: CDR1 SGHVS, CDR2 FNYEAQ. CDR3 amino acids: CASSLLGVDWGTEAFF. The CDR3, as DNA: TGTGCCAGCAGCCTATTAGGTGTCGACTGGGGGACTGAAGCTTTCTTT.

The chain recombines TRBV7-8 with TRBJ1-2; the D gene is possibly TRBD1 (6 bases). This CDR3 is 14 amino acids long. With 10 bases removed from V and 3 bases from J, the gap between germline ends came to 18 bases. Germline V gene data show CDR1 as SGHVS and CDR2 as FQNEAQ. CDR3 protein: CATPLPAGDYGYTF. The CDR3 coding sequence is TGTGCCACCCCCCTCCCGGCAGGGGACTATGGCTACACCTTC.

V and J are TRBV10-2 and TRBJ1-2; D is possibly TRBD1 (5 bases). The CDR3 contains 14 residues. Per the germline V gene, CDR1 is WSHSY and CDR2 is SAAADI. V was cut by 4 bases and J by 5 bases, with 14 bases left in between. The CDR3 sequence: CASSGTSILYGYTF. DNA of the CDR3: TGCGCCAGCAGTGGGACATCCATCCTTTATGGCTACACCTTC.

This chain uses TRBV7-9 with TRBJ2-3; D is ambiguous. The CDR3 contains 12 residues. V was pared by 8 bases and J by 6 bases, with 12 bases between. Germline CDR1 SEHNR, CDR2 FQNEAQ (reference sequence). CDR3 nucleotide sequence: TGTGCCAGCTTACTCTGGGCGGATACGCAGTATTTT. Translating it yields CASLLWADTQYF.

The rearrangement links TRBV9 to TRBJ1-6; possible D gene TRBD1, 6 bases. Trimming stripped 4 bases from V and 0 bases from J, with 17 bases between. The CDR3 runs 18 residues. The germline gives CDR1 SGDLS, CDR2 YYNGEE. The CDR3 DNA follows: TGTGCCAGCAGCACAGGGAGCTCACCGTACTCCTATAATTCACCCCTCCACTTT. Encoded protein: CASSTGSSPYSYNSPLHF.

The chain uses TRBV2 and TRBJ2-5, with 12 bases that match TRBD2. The CDR3 runs to 16 residues. J lost 4 bases, V lost 3 bases, and 6 bases had no gene match. CDR1 is SNHLY and CDR2 is FYNNEI in the germline V gene. CDR3 amino acids: CASSDYRTSGVETQYF. The DNA of the CDR3 is TGTGCCAGCAGTGATTACCGGACTAGCGGGGTAGAGACCCAGTACTTC.

The J gene is TRBJ2-7, the V gene TRBV7-8; D is undetermined. The germline CDR1 and CDR2 sequences are SGHVS and FQNEAQ. V shed 1 base and J shed 3 bases, with 4 bases lying between them. This CDR3 contains 12 residues. CDR3 region: CASSLGFYEQYF. The CDR3 bases are TGTGCCAGCAGCTTAGGATTCTACGAGCAGTACTTC.

The CDR3 DNA reads as TGTGCCAGCAGCTTGGCCCTCACAGATACGCAGTATTTT. Protein: CASSLALTDTQYF. The chain recombines TRBV7-9 with TRBJ2-3; D not certain. CDR3 length equals 13 residues. Germline assignment: CDR1 SEHNR and CDR2 FQNEAQ (reference sequence). V dropped 3 bases and J dropped 2 bases, with 6 bases sitting between them.

The J gene is TRBJ1-1, the V gene TRBV6-5; D unresolved. V was clipped by 8 bases and J by 5 bases, with 9 bases between them. CDR3 length: 11 amino acids. CDR1 MNHEY and CDR2 SVGAGI come from the germline V gene. CDR3 nucleotides: TGTGCCAGCGGAAGGATAACTGAAGCTTTCTTT. Translation gives CASGRITEAFF.

CDR3 nucleotide sequence: TGTGCCAGCAGCTCTCCCGAACTCGCAGGTAGAGCTTTCTTT. It encodes CASSSPELAGRAFF. The rearrangement links TRBV11-2 to TRBJ1-1; D is uncertain. Trimming removed 4 bases at V and 10 bases at J, with 19 bases between. Germline assignment: CDR1 SGHAT and CDR2 FQNNGV. The CDR3 covers 14 residues.

The chain is built from TRBV27 and TRBJ2-7; 9 nucleotides line up with TRBD2. V shed 5 bases and J 4 bases; nucleotides not matched to a gene: 9. The CDR3 length is 15 residues. Per the germline V gene, CDR1 is MNHEY and CDR2 is SMNVEV (reference sequence). The CDR3 DNA follows: TGTGCCAGCAGTCGATTTAGCGGGGGAGGGTACGAGCAGTACTTC. Translated, it gives CASSRFSGGGYEQYF.

This chain connects TRBV12-5 to TRBJ1-4, with a tentative D call TRBD1 (5 bases). Germline V gene sequence: CDR1 LGHNT, CDR2 FRNRAP. V gave up 4 bases and J gave up 6 bases, with 18 bases separating them. The CDR3 is made up of 16 amino acids. The CDR3 is CASGSTLGTVHEKLFF. CDR3 sequence (DNA): TGTGCTAGTGGTTCAACCCTCGGGACCGTTCATGAAAAACTGTTTTTT.

The rearrangement joins TRBV7-2 to TRBJ2-3, with 10 nucleotides matching TRBD2. V lost 2 bases to trimming and J lost 6 bases; unmatched junction nucleotides: 2. The CDR3 runs 14 residues. From germline, CDR1 is SGHTA and CDR2 FQGNSA. The DNA of the CDR3 is TGTGCCAGCAGCTTACAGCGGGGGGGCGATACGCAGTATTTT. Amino acid sequence: CASSLQRGGDTQYF. The entire variable domain, with the rest obtained from reference TRBV7-2 and TRBJ2-3, is as follows: GAGVSQSPSNKVTEKGKDVELRCDPISGHTALYWYRQSLGQGLEFLIYFQGNSAPDKSGLPSDRFSAERTGGSVSTLTIQRTQQEDSAVYLCASSLQRGGDTQYFGPGTRLTVL.